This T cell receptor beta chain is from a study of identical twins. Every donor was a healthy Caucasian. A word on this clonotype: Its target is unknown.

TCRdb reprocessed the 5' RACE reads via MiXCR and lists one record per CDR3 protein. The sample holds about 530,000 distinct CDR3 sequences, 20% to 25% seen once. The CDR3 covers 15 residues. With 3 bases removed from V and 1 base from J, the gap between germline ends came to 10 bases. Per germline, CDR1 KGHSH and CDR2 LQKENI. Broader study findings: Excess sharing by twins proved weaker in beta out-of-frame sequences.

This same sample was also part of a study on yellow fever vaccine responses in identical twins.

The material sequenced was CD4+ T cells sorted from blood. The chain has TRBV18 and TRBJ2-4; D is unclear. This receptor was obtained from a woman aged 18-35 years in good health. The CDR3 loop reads CASSPTDEAKNIQYF. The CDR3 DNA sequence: TGTGCCAGCTCACCTACGGACGAGGCCAAAAACATTCAGTACTTC.